These T cell receptor beta chains were read from a single sample in a study of blood T cell repertoires in COVID-19. The data were produced by immunoSEQ multiplex PCR, yet TCRdb's version contains in-frame clones alone and is incomplete. The table lists 160,000 or so clones, about nine tenths of them singletons. Sequencing input: peripheral blood. These receptors were taken from a woman in her seventies with acute or convalescent COVID-19. CDR3s include the opening cysteine and the closing phenylalanine or tryptophan. The size field is filled for only some rows; it gives once, few, many or a size class.

>TRBV7-2|once
CASSGTKLTVAKNIQYF
>TRBV19|NA
CASSKTVNTYEQYF
>TRBV5-1|NA
CASSLGYARVYEQYF
>TRBV6-2/TRBV6-3|NA
CASSSGMAGNTIYF
>TRBV7-8|NA
CASSGPGGRSYEQYF
>TRBV14|NA
CASSQGWGLEYGYTF
>TRBV7-9|NA
CASSPLQESYGYTF
>TRBV7-2|NA
CASSPFQGAASTDTQYF
>TRBV18|NA
CASSPLDRGPGNYGYTF
>TRBV4-2|NA
CASSQEVAGGHTEAFF
>TRBV6-2/TRBV6-3|NA
CASSRGEAADTQYF
>TRBV28|once
CASSTGRGNSPLHF
>TRBV19|few
CATKQGPNYGYTF